The present T cell receptor beta chain was sequenced within a study of cytomegalovirus exposure and HLA in healthy donors. Study-wide results and caveats: In vitro checks showed that three CMV-associated chains really do target CMV antigens.

The V and J ends lost 1 base and 3 bases respectively, with 10 bases between them. Germline loops: CDR1 SGHAT, CDR2 FQNNGV. The CDR3 runs to 15 residues. Points on this clone: No antigen is known for it.

Primers for the PCR totalled 60 Vbeta and 13 Jbeta. Clones were read by immunoSEQ multiplex PCR, and TCRdb kept only the in-frame ones, dropping some. The sample holds 35,000 to 45,000 clones, over 55% seen once. Among the donors, all were healthy bone marrow donors. This TCR was recovered from a man aged 55 to 70 in good health and CMV-seropositive. The chain is built from TRBV11-2 and TRBJ2-1, with D possibly TRBD2 on 5 matching bases. The sequencing input was PBMCs. The CDR3 DNA reads TGTGCCAGCAGCTTAGGTCGGGGATTCTACAATGAGCAGTTCTTC. This codes for CASSLGRGFYNEQFF. Combining the CDR3 with reference TRBV11-2 and TRBJ2-1 gives the whole variable domain EAGVAQSPRYKIIEKRQSVAFWCNPISGHATLYWYQQILGQGPKLLIQFQNNGVVDDSQLPKDRFSAERLKGVDSTLKIQPAKLEDSAVYLCASSLGRGFYNEQFFGPGTRLTVL.